This T cell receptor (beta chain) comes out of a study of blood T cell repertoires in COVID-19. As for the study in general: Researchers got acute and convalescent COVID-19 samples from the United States, Italy and Spain. Sample material is recorded as cDNA or gDNA derived from T cells, B-cell-depleted T cells, or PBMCs.

Trimming removed 3 bases from V and 2 bases from J, with 8 bases in between. The CDR3 length is 13 residues. In the authors' methods: Amplification with reference gene primers provided the estimates of nucleated cell counts. Some clones are missing from TCRdb's copy, which holds only in-frame ones; the method was immunoSEQ multiplex PCR. V, J and clone size are taken as reported in that table, and D and trimming were inferred from the DNA itself. This table has roughly 140,000 clones, 80% to 90% appearing once. The sequence derives from a woman in her 40s with acute or convalescent COVID-19. What was sequenced was peripheral blood. The chain combines TRBV12-3 or TRBV12-4 with TRBJ2-7; D remains unclear. The CDR3 nucleotides are TGTGCCAGCAGTTTGAACAGCCCCTACGAGCAGTACTTC. Translating it yields CASSLNSPYEQYF.